This is a list of T cell receptor beta chains from one sample in a study of cytomegalovirus exposure and HLA in healthy donors. The assay was immunoSEQ multiplex PCR, and TCRdb's table has in-frame clones only and misses some. The table lists about 160,000 clones, roughly 66% of them singletons. The sample comprised PBMCs. Every receptor here comes from a woman aged 18-29 years in good health and CMV-seronegative. Each CDR3 is given with its conserved first and last residue. D genes are given only for firm matches. The size of a clone is reported for some rows only, either as once, few or many, or as a class for expanded clones.

clone size,V gene,D gene,J gene,CDR3 protein,CDR3 DNA
-,TRBV12-5,TRBD1,TRBJ1-1,CASGLSRTGGAFF,TGTGCTAGTGGTTTGTCCCGGACAGGGGGGGCTTTCTTT
-,TRBV4-3,TRBD2,TRBJ2-3,CASSQGASGGADTQYF,TGCGCCAGCAGCCAAGGGGCTAGCGGGGGAGCAGATACGCAGTATTTT
once,TRBV19,-,TRBJ1-1,CASSIKKGATGNTEAFF,TGTGCCAGTAGTATTAAGAAAGGGGCCACAGGGAACACTGAAGCTTTCTTT
-,TRBV27,TRBD1,TRBJ1-6,CASSFRGRQGTNSPLHF,TGTGCCAGCAGTTTCCGAGGACGACAGGGGACTAATTCACCCCTCCACTTT
-,TRBV6-7,TRBD1,TRBJ1-5,CASSRDRENQPQHF,TGTGCCAGCAGTCGGGACAGGGAGAATCAGCCCCAGCATTTT
-,TRBV21-1,-,TRBJ2-5,CASRLQGERETQYF,TGTGCCAGCAGATTACAGGGCGAACGGGAGACCCAGTACTTC
-,TRBV5-1,TRBD1,TRBJ2-1,CASSKRTGPYDNEQFF,TGCGCCAGCAGCAAAAGGACAGGGCCTTACGATAATGAGCAGTTCTTC
-,TRBV7-2,-,TRBJ2-1,CASSLVQGSYNEQFF,TGTGCCAGCAGCTTAGTACAGGGCTCCTACAATGAGCAGTTCTTC
-,TRBV18,TRBD2,TRBJ2-3,CASSTRLAGGPDTQYF,TGTGCCAGCTCAACTCGACTAGCGGGAGGACCAGATACGCAGTATTTT
-,TRBV6-5,-,TRBJ2-3,CASTPGLLTDTQYF,TGTGCCAGCACCCCGGGACTTCTCACAGATACGCAGTATTTT
-,TRBV11-2,TRBD1,TRBJ1-1,CASSLQGDTEAFF,TGTGCCAGCAGCTTACAGGGGGACACTGAAGCTTTCTTT
-,TRBV27,TRBD1,TRBJ1-1,CASSFGTGGARNTEAFF,TGTGCCAGCAGTTTCGGGACAGGGGGCGCCCGGAACACCGAAGCTTTCTTT
once,TRBV5-1,-,TRBJ2-1,CASSLDSTTYNEQFF,TGCGCCAGCAGCTTGGACAGCACAACCTACAATGAGCAGTTCTTC
-,TRBV11-2,-,TRBJ1-5,CASSSGPREPQHF,TGTGCCAGCAGCTCGGGCCCGAGGGAGCCCCAGCATTTT
once,TRBV19,-,TRBJ2-7,CASSIAGLPYEQYF,TGTGCCAGTAGTATAGCCGGACTTCCGTACGAGCAGTACTTC
-,TRBV6-5,TRBD2,TRBJ2-1,CASSGGDSLGDEQFF,TGTGCCAGCAGTGGGGGGGACTCGCTGGGGGATGAGCAGTTCTTC